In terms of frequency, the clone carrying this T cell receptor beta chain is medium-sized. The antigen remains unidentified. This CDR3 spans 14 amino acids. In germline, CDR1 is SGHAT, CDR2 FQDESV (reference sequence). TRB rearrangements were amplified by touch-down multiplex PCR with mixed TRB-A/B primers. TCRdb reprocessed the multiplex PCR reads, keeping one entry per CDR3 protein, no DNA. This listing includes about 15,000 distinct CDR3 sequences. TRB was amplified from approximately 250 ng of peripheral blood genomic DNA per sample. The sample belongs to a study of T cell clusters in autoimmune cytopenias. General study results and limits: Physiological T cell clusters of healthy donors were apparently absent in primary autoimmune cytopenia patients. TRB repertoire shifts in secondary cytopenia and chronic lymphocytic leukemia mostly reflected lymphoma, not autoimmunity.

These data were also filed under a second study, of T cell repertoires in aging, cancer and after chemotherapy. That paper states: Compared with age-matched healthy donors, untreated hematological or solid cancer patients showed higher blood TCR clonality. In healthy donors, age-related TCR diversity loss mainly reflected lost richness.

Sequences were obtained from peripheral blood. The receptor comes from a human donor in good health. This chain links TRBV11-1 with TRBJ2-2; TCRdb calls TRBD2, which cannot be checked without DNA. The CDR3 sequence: CASSLMLTGGSLFF.